The following is a TCR beta chain sequence with its context. Assay: immunoSEQ multiplex PCR; the TCRdb copy retains only in-frame clones and omits some. The table lists under 250,000 clones, roughly 88% of them singletons. Ages ranged from roughly 18 to 100 years, with residence in approximately 25 US areas. These data come from a study of blood T cell repertoires in COVID-19. Germline V gene data show CDR1 as SGHTA and CDR2 as FQGTGA. The germline V and J ends were trimmed by 3 bases and 2 bases, with 8 bases remaining between them. The CDR3 runs to 15 residues. This chain connects TRBV7-3 to TRBJ2-6; D possibly corresponds to TRBD1 (6 bases). The receptor was isolated from a woman in her 30s who had been exposed to COVID-19. The material sequenced was PBMCs or T cells enriched from blood (not recorded which). CDR3 nucleotide sequence: TGTGCCAGCAGCTTTACAGGGACTGGGGCCAACGTCCTGACTTTC. Its protein product is CASSFTGTGANVLTF.